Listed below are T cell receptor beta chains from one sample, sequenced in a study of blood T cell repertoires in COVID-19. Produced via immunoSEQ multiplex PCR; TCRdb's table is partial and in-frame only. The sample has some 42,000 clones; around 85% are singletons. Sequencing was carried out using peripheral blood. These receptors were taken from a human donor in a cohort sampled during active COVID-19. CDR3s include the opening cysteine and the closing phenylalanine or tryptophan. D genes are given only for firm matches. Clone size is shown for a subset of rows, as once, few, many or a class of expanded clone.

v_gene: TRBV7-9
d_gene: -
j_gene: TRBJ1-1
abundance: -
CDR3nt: TGTGCCAGCAGCTCACAACTGAACACTGAAGCTTTCTTT
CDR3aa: CASSSQLNTEAFF

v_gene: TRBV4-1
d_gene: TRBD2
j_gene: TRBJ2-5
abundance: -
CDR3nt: TGCGCCAGCAGCCCCGGACTAGCGGGAAAGACCCAGTACTTC
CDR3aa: CASSPGLAGKTQYF

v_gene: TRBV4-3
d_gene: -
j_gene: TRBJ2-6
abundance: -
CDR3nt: TGCGCCAGCAGCCAAGATCCCTGGGGGGGCCTTGGGGCCAACGTCCTGACTTTC
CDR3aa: CASSQDPWGGLGANVLTF

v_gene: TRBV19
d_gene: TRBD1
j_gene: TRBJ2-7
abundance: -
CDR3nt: TGTGCCAGTAGGTCCGGGACAGGGGGTCGCGAGCAGTACTTC
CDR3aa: CASRSGTGGREQYF

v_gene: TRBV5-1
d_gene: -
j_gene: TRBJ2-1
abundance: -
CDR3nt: TGCGCCAGCAGGTCCGGGACTTACCTGTTCTTC
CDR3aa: CASRSGTYLFF

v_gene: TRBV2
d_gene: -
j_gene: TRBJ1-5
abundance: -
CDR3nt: TGTGCCAGCAGTGACAGGGCTAGTCAGCATTTT
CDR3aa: CASSDRASQHF

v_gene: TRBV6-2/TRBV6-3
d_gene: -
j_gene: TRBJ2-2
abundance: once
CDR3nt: TGTGCCAGCAGTCTGCTAGACAGGACCGGGGAGCTGTTTTTT
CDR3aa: CASSLLDRTGELFF

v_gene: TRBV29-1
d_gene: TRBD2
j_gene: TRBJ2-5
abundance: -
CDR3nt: TGCAGCGTGACTAGCGGGGGGGCCGGGGAGACCCAGTACTTC
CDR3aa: CSVTSGGAGETQYF

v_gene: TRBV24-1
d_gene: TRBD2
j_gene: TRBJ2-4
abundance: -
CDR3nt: TGTGCCACCAGTGCGGGGGGCAAAAACATTCAGTACTTC
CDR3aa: CATSAGGKNIQYF

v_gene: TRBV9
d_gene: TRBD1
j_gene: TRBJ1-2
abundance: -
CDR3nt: TGTGCCAGCAGCGTAGTCCCAGGGGGCACTTCTGGCTACACCTTC
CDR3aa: CASSVVPGGTSGYTF

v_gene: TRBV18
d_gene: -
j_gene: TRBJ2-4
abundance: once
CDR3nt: TGTGCCAGCTCACTGAACAGGGAAAACATTCAGTACTTC
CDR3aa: CASSLNRENIQYF

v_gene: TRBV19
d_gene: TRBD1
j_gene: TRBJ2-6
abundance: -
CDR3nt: TGTGCCAGTAGTATTATAGGGACAGGGGGTTCGTCGTCTGGGGCCAACGTCCTGACTTTC
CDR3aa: CASSIIGTGGSSSGANVLTF

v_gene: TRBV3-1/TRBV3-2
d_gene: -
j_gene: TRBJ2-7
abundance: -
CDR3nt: TGTGCCAGCAGCCGGACACTCTCCTACGAGCAGTACTTC
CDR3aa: CASSRTLSYEQYF

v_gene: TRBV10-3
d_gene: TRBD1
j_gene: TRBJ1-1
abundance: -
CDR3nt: TGTGCCATCAGCTCGATCACAGGGGGGAACACTGAAGCTTTCTTT
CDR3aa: CAISSITGGNTEAFF

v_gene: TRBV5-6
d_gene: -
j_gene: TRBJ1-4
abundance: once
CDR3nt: TGTGCCAGCAGCTTCGGGGCAACTAATGAAAAACTGTTTTTT
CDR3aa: CASSFGATNEKLFF

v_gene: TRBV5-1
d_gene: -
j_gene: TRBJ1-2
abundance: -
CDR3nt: TGCGCCAGCAGCATGGACAGACTAGGATATGGCTACACCTTC
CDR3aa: CASSMDRLGYGYTF

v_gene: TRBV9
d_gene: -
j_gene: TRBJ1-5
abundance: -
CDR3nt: TGTGCCAGCGGGGGCTCTCAGCCCCAGCATTTT
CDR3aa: CASGGSQPQHF